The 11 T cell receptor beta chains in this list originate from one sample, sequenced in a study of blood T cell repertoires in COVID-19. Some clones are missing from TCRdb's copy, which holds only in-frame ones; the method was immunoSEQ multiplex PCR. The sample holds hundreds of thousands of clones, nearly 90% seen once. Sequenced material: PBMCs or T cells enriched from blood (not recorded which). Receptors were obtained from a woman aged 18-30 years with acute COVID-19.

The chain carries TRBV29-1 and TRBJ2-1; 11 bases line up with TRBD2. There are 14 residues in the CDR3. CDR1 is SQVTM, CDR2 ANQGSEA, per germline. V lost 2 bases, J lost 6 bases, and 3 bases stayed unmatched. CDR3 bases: TGCAGCGTTGAACGGGGGACTAGCGGCAATGAGCAGTTCTTC. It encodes CSVERGTSGNEQFF.

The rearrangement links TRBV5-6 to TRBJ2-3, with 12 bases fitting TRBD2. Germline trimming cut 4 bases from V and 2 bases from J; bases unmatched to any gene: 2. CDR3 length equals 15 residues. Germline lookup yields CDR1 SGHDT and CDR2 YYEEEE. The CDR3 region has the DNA TGTGCCAGCAGCCGGACTAGCGGGACCACAGATACGCAGTATTTT. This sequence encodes CASSRTSGTTDTQYF. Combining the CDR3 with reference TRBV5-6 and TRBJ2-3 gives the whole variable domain DAGVTQSPTHLIKTRGQQVTLRCSPKSGHDTVSWYQQALGQGPQFIFQYYEEEERQRGNFPDRFSGHQFPNYSSELNVNALLLGDSALYLCASSRTSGTTDTQYFGPGTRLTVL.

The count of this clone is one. The DNA for the CDR3 is TGCGCCAGCAGCCAAGATGGGGGTCCAGGGGTCTGGGGGAAGGATGAGCAGTTCTTC. Translated: CASSQDGGPGVWGKDEQFF. This sequence joins TRBV4-3 and TRBJ2-1; a weak D match, TRBD1 (6 bases). The CDR3 sequence is 19 residues long. Germline V gives CDR1 LGHNA, CDR2 YSLEER. V lost 0 bases to trimming and J lost 8 bases, with 26 bases between them.

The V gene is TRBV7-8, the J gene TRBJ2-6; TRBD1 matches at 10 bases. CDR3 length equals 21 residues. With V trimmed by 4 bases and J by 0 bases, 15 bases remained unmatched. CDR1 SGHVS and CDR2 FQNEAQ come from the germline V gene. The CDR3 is CASSSVGWGTGARSGANVLTF. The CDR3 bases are TGTGCCAGCAGCTCCGTAGGGTGGGGGACAGGGGCCCGCTCTGGGGCCAACGTCCTGACTTTC.

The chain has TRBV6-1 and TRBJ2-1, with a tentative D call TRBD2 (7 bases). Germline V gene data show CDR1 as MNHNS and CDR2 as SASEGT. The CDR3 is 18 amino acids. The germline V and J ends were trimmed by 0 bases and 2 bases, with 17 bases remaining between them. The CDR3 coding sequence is TGTGCCAGCAGTGAAGCGCTTCGGGGGCGGGAGACCTACAATGAGCAGTTCTTC. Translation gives CASSEALRGRETYNEQFF.

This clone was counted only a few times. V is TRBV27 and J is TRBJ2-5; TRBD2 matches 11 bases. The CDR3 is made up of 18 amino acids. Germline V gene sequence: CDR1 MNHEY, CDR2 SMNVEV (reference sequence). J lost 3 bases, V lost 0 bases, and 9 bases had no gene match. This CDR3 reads CASSLSGYSGLAEETQYF. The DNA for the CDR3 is TGTGCCAGCAGTTTATCGGGGTACTCGGGACTAGCGGAAGAGACCCAGTACTTC.

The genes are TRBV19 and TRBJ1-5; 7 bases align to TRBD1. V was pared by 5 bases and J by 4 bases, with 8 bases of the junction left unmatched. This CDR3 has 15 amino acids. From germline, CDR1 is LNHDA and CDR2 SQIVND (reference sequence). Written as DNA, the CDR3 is TGTGCCAGTAGTGAATGGACAGGCGGGAATCAGCCCCAGCATTTT. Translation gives CASSEWTGGNQPQHF.

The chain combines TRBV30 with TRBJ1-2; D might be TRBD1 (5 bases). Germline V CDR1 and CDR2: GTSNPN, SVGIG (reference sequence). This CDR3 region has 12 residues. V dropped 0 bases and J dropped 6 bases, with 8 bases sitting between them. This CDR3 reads CAWSVTGHGYTF. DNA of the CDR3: TGTGCCTGGAGTGTTACAGGTCATGGCTACACCTTC.

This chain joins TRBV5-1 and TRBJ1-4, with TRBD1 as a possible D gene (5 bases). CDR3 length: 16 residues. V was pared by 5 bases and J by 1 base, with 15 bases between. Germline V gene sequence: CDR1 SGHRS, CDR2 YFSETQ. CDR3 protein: CASRPGEGITNEKLFF. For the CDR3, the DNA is TGCGCCAGCAGACCGGGGGAGGGGATAACTAATGAAAAACTGTTTTTT.

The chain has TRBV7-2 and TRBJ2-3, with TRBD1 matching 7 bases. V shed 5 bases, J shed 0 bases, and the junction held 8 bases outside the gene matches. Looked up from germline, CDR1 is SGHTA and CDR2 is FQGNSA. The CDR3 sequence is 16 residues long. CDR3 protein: CASSTGQTYSTDTQYF. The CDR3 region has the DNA TGTGCCAGCAGCACGGGACAGACCTATAGCACAGATACGCAGTATTTT. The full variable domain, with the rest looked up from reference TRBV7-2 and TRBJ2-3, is GAGVSQSPSNKVTEKGKDVELRCDPISGHTALYWYRQSLGQGLEFLIYFQGNSAPDKSGLPSDRFSAERTGGSVSTLTIQRTQQEDSAVYLCASSTGQTYSTDTQYFGPGTRLTVL.

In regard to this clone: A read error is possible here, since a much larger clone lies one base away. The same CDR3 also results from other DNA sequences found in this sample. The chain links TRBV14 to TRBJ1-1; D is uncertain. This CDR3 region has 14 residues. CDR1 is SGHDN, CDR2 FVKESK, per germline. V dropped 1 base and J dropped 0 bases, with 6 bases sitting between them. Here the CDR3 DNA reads TGTGCCAGCAGCCAAGCAGGAATGAACACTGAAGCTTTCTTT. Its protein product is CASSQAGMNTEAFF.